The entry that follows covers one TCR beta chain sequence. Its antigen remains unidentified. Within one base of it there is no much larger clone, and no base qualities were kept. The immunoSEQ Assay was used to sequence TCRbeta CDR3 regions. After extraction, genomic DNA underwent amplification by bias-controlled multiplex PCR, followed by high-throughput sequencing. In the paper's pipeline: To quantify the absolute abundance of each unique TCRbeta CDR3 region, sequences were collapsed and filtered. Usable DNA was measured by amplifying reference genes present in all nucleated cells, and TCRbeta template counts were normalized to that usable DNA to estimate T cell fraction. Repertoire TCRs were annotated as SARS-CoV-2-specific when V gene, CDR3 amino acid sequence and J gene were exactly matched to a known reactive TCR set. The reference SARS-CoV-2 TCR set was derived from MIRA and filtered for enrichment in COVID-19-positive ImmuneCODE repertoires, a step that removed public or cross-reactive TCRs. Drawing on the MIRA antigens, annotated TCRs were analysed further at the level of specific ORF or position within ORF. Breadth was defined as annotated unique rearrangements over total unique productive rearrangements; depth was the summed frequency of those rearrangements. Two-sided Wilcoxon rank-sum tests were applied when comparing TCR breadth between groups. TCRdb took this table from immuneACCESS and kept in-frame rearrangements with V and J called. Such tables lack part of the clones; where checked against another copy, unresolved V genes explain under half of the gap, and the rest is unexplained. The DNA was the basis for D and trimming; V, J and clone size are from that table. Within this sample are 350,000 to 500,000 clones, with around 91% of them counted one time only. Roughly 3.9% of the sample rests with the top ten.

The treatment or condition label, as the study defines it: around 19 received Ad26.COV2.S at low or high dose, single or two shots; a few received placebo; per-sample allocation not given. Repertoires of vaccine and placebo recipients were sequenced from samples collected on day 63 after the first injection. Cohort 1b enrolled around 23 adults aged 18-55 years at a single site in Boston, USA, between 29 July and 7 August 2020. Ad26.COV2.S was a replication-incompetent adenovirus type 26 vector that expressed a prefusion-stabilized SARS-CoV-2 spike protein derived from the original Wuhan strain. This record comes from a study of Ad26.COV2.S vaccination and SARS-CoV-2 variants (dated by TCRdb to the early 2020s). Regarding the complete study: Donors in the vaccine arm were drawn from COV1001, a phase I-IIa trial of Ad26.COV2.S in healthy adults that was multicentre, randomized, double-blind and placebo-controlled. Ad26.COV2.S was given intramuscularly at 5x10^10 or 1x10^11 viral particles, as a single shot or as two shots 56 days apart. TCRbeta repertoire sequencing was used to assess the specificity and breadth of SARS-CoV-2-reactive T cell receptors after Ad26.COV2.S vaccination. The TCR-sequenced set comprised around 30 samples: about 19 Ad26.COV2.S vaccine recipients, 5 placebo recipients and 8 SARS-CoV-2 convalescent individuals. Participants in the trial were split at random into five groups of five each, receiving low-dose or high-dose Ad26.COV2.S once or twice, or else placebo on both occasions. Blinding of investigators to trial group allocation was maintained during experiments and outcome assessment.

The CDR3 runs 14 residues from the cysteine to the phenylalanine. Just CDR3 DNA is preserved here, 42 bases in frame from base 1. V is reduced by 0 bases and J by 4 bases, leaving a spacing of 10 bases between them. Per the germline V gene, SGHDT is the CDR1 and YYEEEE is the CDR2. Points the paper makes about the study in general: Higher spike-specific TCR breadth was observed in Ad26.COV2.S recipients than in placebo recipients (P = 0.0014). The authors noted that the TCR breadth and depth analyses may have underestimated total T cell responses. Substantial breadth of spike-specific CD8+ and CD4+ T cell responses was reported after vaccination. Comparable non-spike TCR breadth was observed between vaccine and placebo recipients, consistent with only spike being contained in the vaccine. The study lacked the statistical power to compare responses across vaccine doses or regimens.

The sequence was collected from a person between 18 and 65 years old who received the Ad26.COV2.S COVID-19 vaccine or a placebo. Sample: peripheral blood, taken in a trial of Ad26.COV2.S vaccine versus placebo. The chain uses TRBV5-6 and TRBJ2-5, with TRBD1 perhaps the D gene, on 6 matching bases. The bases read TGTGCCAGCAGCTTGGCCGCACAGGGAGAGACCCAGTACTTC. This encodes CASSLAAQGETQYF.